This T cell receptor beta chain was recovered during a study of blood T cell repertoires in COVID-19. The assay was immunoSEQ multiplex PCR, and TCRdb's table has in-frame clones only and misses some. The sample yields roughly 250,000 clones, 86% seen once. There are 13 residues in the CDR3. The germline V and J ends were trimmed by 5 bases and 6 bases, with 13 bases remaining between them. Per germline, CDR1 MGHDK and CDR2 SYGVNS. The TCR sequence derives from a man aged 35 to 55 who had recovered from COVID-19. Sequencing was performed on peripheral blood. The J gene is TRBJ1-1, the V gene TRBV25-1; possibly TRBD1 for D (6 bases). CDR3 amino acids: CASSPGVRAEAFF. In DNA, the CDR3 is TGTGCCAGCAGTCCAGGGGTCCGGGCTGAAGCTTTCTTT.